This is a list of T cell receptor beta chains from one sample in a study of blood T cell repertoires in COVID-19. Clones were sequenced by immunoSEQ multiplex PCR, and TCRdb holds only the in-frame ones, with some missing. Of about 120,000 clones detected, roughly 79% appear once; the ten largest clones hold about 9.4%. What was sequenced was peripheral blood. The receptors come from a human donor in a cohort sampled during active COVID-19. CDR3s include the opening cysteine and the closing phenylalanine or tryptophan. D genes are given only for firm matches. The listing skips clone size in some rows; elsewhere it reads once, few, many or a size class.

TRBV5-6	.	13	.	TRBJ2-7	CASSLGRRGEQYF	TGTGCCAGCAGCTTGGGTCGACGCGGCGAGCAGTACTTC
TRBV4-1	TRBD2	16	.	TRBJ2-7	CASSQARTSGSYEQYF	TGCGCCAGCAGCCAAGCTCGGACTAGCGGATCCTACGAGCAGTACTTC
TRBV10-2	TRBD1	17	.	TRBJ1-5	CASSAHRDRGLKQPQHF	TGCGCCAGCAGTGCACACCGGGACAGGGGGCTCAAGCAGCCCCAGCATTTT
TRBV7-2	TRBD2	16	.	TRBJ2-5	CASSDFLAGGPSPQYF	TGTGCCAGCAGCGACTTTCTAGCGGGAGGCCCCTCGCCCCAGTACTTC
TRBV4-1	.	15	.	TRBJ1-5	CASSQDGAPNQPQHF	TGCGCCAGCAGCCAAGATGGGGCGCCAAATCAGCCCCAGCATTTT
TRBV25-1	.	12	.	TRBJ2-7	CASSESLEGRYF	TGTGCCAGCAGTGAATCCTTAGAGGGAAGGTACTTC
TRBV4-3	.	15	.	TRBJ2-3	CASSQGTGLTDTQYF	TGCGCCAGCAGCCAAGGAACAGGGTTGACAGATACGCAGTATTTT
TRBV15	.	14	once	TRBJ1-5	CATSIGGGGQPQHF	TGTGCCACCAGCATCGGGGGGGGCGGGCAGCCCCAGCATTTT
TRBV28	TRBD1	19	.	TRBJ1-1	CASTLDRGGSNLMNTEAFF	TGTGCCAGCACCCTGGACAGGGGGGGGAGTAACCTCATGAACACTGAAGCTTTCTTT
TRBV7-3	TRBD1	16	.	TRBJ2-7	CASSQPARTGGDEQYF	TGTGCCAGCAGCCAGCCCGCGAGGACAGGGGGCGATGAGCAGTACTTC
TRBV7-6	.	13	.	TRBJ1-3	CASSLGGGNTIYF	TGTGCCAGCAGCTTAGGTGGGGGCAACACCATATATTTT
TRBV11-3	.	15	once	TRBJ1-5	CASSFQTVRDQPQHF	TGTGCCAGCAGCTTCCAGACTGTCAGGGATCAGCCCCAGCATTTT
TRBV15	.	16	.	TRBJ1-4	CATSRDQGRGEEKLFF	TGTGCCACCAGCAGAGATCAAGGACGGGGTGAGGAAAAACTGTTTTTT
TRBV7-2	.	13	once	TRBJ2-7	CATNRDTSYEQYF	TGTGCCACCAACAGGGATACTTCCTACGAGCAGTACTTC
TRBV6-4	TRBD1	14	once	TRBJ2-3	CASSDRQGADTQYF	TGTGCCAGCAGTGACCGACAGGGTGCAGATACGCAGTATTTT
TRBV4-1	TRBD2	17	once	TRBJ2-7	CASSQDWSGRVSYEQYF	TGCGCCAGCAGCCAAGATTGGAGCGGGAGGGTATCCTACGAGCAGTACTTC
TRBV7-9	TRBD2	15	once	TRBJ2-7	CASSSPLAGAYEQYF	TGTGCCAGCAGCTCCCCCTTGGCGGGGGCCTACGAGCAGTACTTC
TRBV5-4	TRBD1	15	.	TRBJ2-7	CASSGGTGSAYEQYF	TGTGCCAGCAGCGGGGGGACAGGGTCGGCCTACGAGCAGTACTTC
TRBV12-3/TRBV12-4	.	11	.	TRBJ2-3	CASSPGLTQYF	TGTGCCAGCAGCCCGGGACTCACGCAGTATTTT
TRBV6-5	.	15	.	TRBJ1-6	CASSPTAGGNSPLHF	TGTGCCAGCAGTCCCACGGCAGGAGGGAATTCACCCCTCCACTTT
TRBV25-1	.	14	.	TRBJ2-7	CASSEWGGRYEQYF	TGTGCCAGCAGCGAATGGGGGGGCCGCTACGAGCAGTACTTC
TRBV5-4	TRBD2	14	.	TRBJ2-7	CASSLGLAGGEQYF	TGTGCCAGCAGCCTGGGACTAGCGGGAGGCGAGCAGTACTTC
TRBV9	.	15	.	TRBJ1-5	CASSVGPGLNQPQHF	TGTGCCAGCAGCGTAGGTCCAGGGCTCAATCAGCCCCAGCATTTT
TRBV28	TRBD2	15	.	TRBJ2-7	CASSLFASGSHEQYF	TGTGCCAGCAGTTTATTTGCTAGCGGGAGCCACGAGCAGTACTTC
TRBV4-3	TRBD1	15	.	TRBJ2-2	CASSHGTGNTGELFF	TGCGCCAGCAGCCACGGGACAGGGAACACCGGGGAGCTGTTTTTT
TRBV27	TRBD1	15	.	TRBJ1-6	CASRPRDSLNSPLHF	TGTGCCAGCAGGCCACGGGACAGCCTAAATTCACCCCTCCACTTT
TRBV27	.	13	once	TRBJ2-7	CASTHPGGLGEYF	TGTGCCAGCACCCACCCGGGGGGCCTAGGGGAGTACTTC
TRBV28	.	13	.	TRBJ1-2	CASSVGRGYGYTF	TGTGCCAGCAGTGTGGGGCGGGGGTATGGCTACACCTTC
TRBV10-3	TRBD2	17	.	TRBJ2-3	CAISDVTSGGLTDTQYF	TGTGCCATCAGTGACGTGACTAGCGGGGGATTAACAGATACGCAGTATTTT
TRBV5-1	.	18	.	TRBJ2-1	CASSRGSTGGLKGNEQFF	TGCGCCAGCAGCCGAGGTTCTACGGGGGGCCTCAAGGGCAATGAGCAGTTCTTC
TRBV29-1	.	13	.	TRBJ2-5	CSVARSGVETQYF	TGCAGCGTCGCGCGTTCCGGGGTAGAGACCCAGTACTTC
TRBV30	.	13	.	TRBJ2-1	CAGRTGLDNEQFF	TGTGCCGGTAGGACGGGACTTGACAATGAGCAGTTCTTC
TRBV5-8	TRBD1	15	once	TRBJ2-1	CASSLGDRPYNEQFF	TGTGCCAGCAGCTTGGGGGACAGACCCTACAATGAGCAGTTCTTC
TRBV27	TRBD1	15	.	TRBJ2-7	CASSPRDRPVAEQYF	TGTGCCAGCAGTCCCCGGGACAGACCTGTAGCCGAGCAGTACTTC
TRBV24-1	TRBD1	14	once	TRBJ2-5	CATSDGDRPETQYF	TGTGCCACCAGTGATGGGGACAGGCCAGAGACCCAGTACTTC
TRBV7-2	TRBD1	16	.	TRBJ2-5	CASSPDRGPVGETQYF	TGTGCCAGCAGCCCCGACAGGGGGCCGGTGGGAGAGACCCAGTACTTC
TRBV6-4	TRBD2	16	few	TRBJ2-1	CASSDSSGTPGNEQFF	TGTGCCAGCAGTGACTCGAGCGGGACGCCAGGGAATGAGCAGTTCTTC